The 3 T cell receptor beta chains below all came from one sample that was sequenced in a study of blood T cell repertoires in COVID-19 (dated by TCRdb to 2018 to 2021). The protocol used for the library was the immunoSEQ multiplex PCR assay. TCRdb retrieved this table from immuneACCESS and kept in-frame rearrangements only. Not all clones are present; in checked studies, unresolved V genes account for under half, and no reason is known for the remainder. The sample table holds 140,000 to 150,000 clones, of which less than 90% were seen once. The ten top clones hold almost 6% of the sample. The sequencing sample was made of PBMCs or T cells enriched from blood (not recorded which). The receptors stem from a woman between 45 and 65 years old who had been exposed to COVID-19.

This clone was detected only once. J is TRBJ2-2 and V is TRBV9; tentatively, D is TRBD2 (6 bases). Germline CDR1 reads SGDLS; CDR2 reads YYNGEE. V was clipped by 1 base and J by 8 bases, with 18 bases between them. The CDR3 length is 16 residues. The CDR3 protein is CASSVSPAEGSGELFF. CDR3 DNA sequence: TGTGCCAGCAGCGTATCCCCAGCGGAGGGGTCGGGGGAGCTGTTTTTT.

This clone was observed a single time. The V and J genes are TRBV24-1 and TRBJ2-3; 8 bases match TRBD1. CDR1 and CDR2 from the germline V gene are KGHDR and SFDVKD. Trimming cost V 6 bases and J 0 bases; bases outside gene matches: 4. CDR3 size: 15 residues. CDR3 region: CATSSGDRSTDTQYF. The CDR3 region has the DNA TGTGCCACCAGTTCCGGGGACAGGAGCACAGATACGCAGTATTTT.

The chain carries TRBV18 and TRBJ1-6, with D perhaps TRBD1 (5 bases). This CDR3 has 14 amino acids. The germline V gene encodes CDR1 KGHSH and CDR2 LQKENI. V was shortened by 6 bases and J by 14 bases, with 20 bases between the two germline ends. The CDR3 nucleotides are TGTGCCAGCTCGCCCGGCGACAGTCCTATTTCCCTCCACTTT. Amino acid sequence: CASSPGDSPISLHF.